The T cell receptor beta chain described here comes from a study of T-cell reconstitution after alpha-beta-depleted transplantation in children. General study findings and limits: Newly made T cells mostly supplied T-cell counts and diversity one year after transplant. At around two months after transplant, the alpha-beta T cells were reportedly derived from several hundred expanded clones that came from non-depleted graft cells.

The CDR3 covers 13 residues. Germline loops: CDR1 DFQATT, CDR2 SNEGSKA (reference sequence). The germline V and J ends were trimmed by 5 bases and 8 bases, with 15 bases remaining between them. Unique molecular identifiers tagged the TCRbeta library. TCRdb used MiXCR to reprocess the PCR reads, holding one entry per CDR3 protein. The sample yields over 120,000 distinct CDR3 sequences, around 8.5% seen once. In this sample, this clonotype turned up many times. The antigen is not known. The chain employs TRBV20-1 and TRBJ1-4; D gene uncertain. The sequence derives from a female patient aged 2-10 years who had a stem cell transplant for congenital amegakaryocytic thrombocytopenia, so the T cells may come from the graft donor. Here the sequenced sample was PBMCs, mostly from graft donor cells, taken 180 days after TCRalphabeta/CD19-depleted stem cell transplant. The CDR3 DNA sequence: TGCAGTGCTTGGCAGAGAGGGAGGGAAAAACTGTTTTTT. Translating gives CSAWQRGREKLFF.